The clone carrying this T cell receptor beta chain has just one count. The record originates from a study of OX40 agonist ivuxolimab in advanced cancers. The method was immunoSEQ multiplex PCR; TCRdb's version includes in-frame clones alone and lacks a portion of them. The sample holds about 62,000 clones, roughly 85% seen once. The sequence derives from an adult with an advanced solid tumor such as melanoma, head and neck, liver or kidney cancer. The sequencing here drew on CD4+ or CD8+ T cells sorted from blood, taken in a trial of the OX40 agonist ivuxolimab.

CDR3 residues: CASSPTGHLSYNEQFF. CDR3 coding DNA: TGTGCCAGCTCACCAACTGGACACCTCTCCTACAATGAGCAGTTCTTC. This chain links TRBV18 with TRBJ2-1; perhaps TRBD1 as D (5 bases). Deletions cut 2 bases from V and 0 bases from J, with 11 bases between. Germline CDR1 KGHSH, CDR2 LQKENI. CDR3 size: 16 residues.